Sequencing of this TCR beta chain was carried out in a study of cytomegalovirus exposure and HLA in healthy donors. Regarding this clone: Its matching antigen is unknown.

Trimming at V came to 3 bases and at J to 6 bases, leaving 6 bases not matched to a gene. Germline V CDR1 and CDR2: MGHDK, SYGVNS. CDR3 length equals 15 residues. The study, taken as a whole, reports: Researchers reported that a few CMV-associated chains were confirmed in vitro as CMV antigen-specific.

This table comes from immunoSEQ multiplex PCR, and its TCRdb copy is limited to in-frame clones, with some not included. The sample has about 330,000 clones; about nine tenths are singletons. The chain carries TRBV25-1 and TRBJ1-4; 8 bases are a match to TRBD1. The sequence was obtained from a woman in her 30s in good health and CMV-seropositive. The sample was PBMCs. The CDR3 region is CASSERDRGHEKLFF. The CDR3 DNA follows: TGTGCCAGCAGTGAGCGAGACAGGGGCCATGAAAAACTGTTTTTT.